The rows below give T cell receptor beta chains drawn from one sample of a study of molecular identifiers for immune sequencing clone quantification. In TCRdb, the PCR reads were re-called with MiXCR into one record per CDR3 protein. The sample contains about half a million distinct CDR3 sequences, 20% to 25% of which appear only once. What was sequenced was naive CD8+ T cells from blood, with Jurkat cell RNA spiked in. Receptor source: a human donor in good health. Some libraries in this study had Jurkat cell RNA spiked in. Each CDR3 is given with its conserved first and last residue. Each record gives: clone size, J gene, D gene, V gene, CDR3 DNA, CDR3 protein. The D gene is left open where the match is weak. Clone size is not always given. Where it is, it says once, few, many or a class for expanded clones.

>few|TRBJ2-7|TRBD1|TRBV20-1
TGCAGTGCTAGAGGCCGGGACAGTTACGAGCAGTACTTC
CSARGRDSYEQYF
>few|TRBJ2-3|.|TRBV7-9
TGTGCCAGCAGCTTACACGTGGGAGCCACAGATACGCAGTATTTT
CASSLHVGATDTQYF
>many|TRBJ1-2|.|TRBV6-6
TGTGCCAGCAGTTACACGACTGGCGACGGTTTATACACCTTC
CASSYTTGDGLYTF
>few|TRBJ1-2|.|TRBV30
TGTGCCTGCCCAGGTCCGGATCCGTTCTTC
CACPGPDPFF
>.|TRBJ2-7|.|TRBV14
TGTGCCAGCAGCCAAGGTCCGGCAACCTCCAACGAGCAGTACTTC
CASSQGPATSNEQYF
>few|TRBJ1-1|.|TRBV19
TGTGCCAGTAGTATCTTGAAGGGAACGAACACTGAAGCTTTCTTT
CASSILKGTNTEAFF
>many|TRBJ1-1|TRBD1|TRBV4-1
TGCGCCAGCAGCCAACAGGGGGCGGCTGGACTGAACACTGAAGCTTTCTTT
CASSQQGAAGLNTEAFF
>.|TRBJ2-1|.|TRBV5-6
TGTGCCAGCAGTCAGGGACCCGAGCAGTTCTTC
CASSQGPEQFF
>many|TRBJ2-5|TRBD2|TRBV2
TGTGCCACAAACCAAGGACTAGTCGCACAAGAGACCCAGTACTTC
CATNQGLVAQETQYF
>many|TRBJ2-4|.|TRBV7-3
TGTGCCAGCAGCTTAGTTAGGGAGCGGGTAAACATTCAGTACTTC
CASSLVRERVNIQYF
>.|TRBJ1-1|TRBD1|TRBV7-8
TGTGCCAGCAGCTTCTACCCTGATCCCGGGACAGCTAGCCGGGTCTCTGAAGCTTTCTTT
CASSFYPDPGTASRVSEAFF
>.|TRBJ1-1|.|TRBV27
TGTGCCAGCAGTTTGTTAGAGTACACTGAAGCTTTCTTT
CASSLLEYTEAFF
>many|TRBJ2-3|.|TRBV6-5
TGTGCCAGCAGCTCCGGGAAGCCTCGGGATACGCAGTATTTT
CASSSGKPRDTQYF
>once|TRBJ1-3|.|TRBV5-5
TGTGCCAGCAGTAAAACACCCGACTCTGAAAACACCATATATTTT
CASSKTPDSENTIYF
>.|TRBJ2-5|.|TRBV7-9
TGTGCCAGCAGCTTTTGGACTGGAGGAGAAACCCAGTACTTC
CASSFWTGGETQYF
>few|TRBJ1-4|TRBD1|TRBV7-9
TGTGCCAGCAGGCCGACAGGGGATGATTATCGTGAAAAACTGTTTTTT
CASRPTGDDYREKLFF
>many|TRBJ2-1|.|TRBV20-1
TGCAGTGCTCGCGGAAGGGGGGTTAACAATGAGCAGTTCTTC
CSARGRGVNNEQFF
>.|TRBJ2-7|TRBD2|TRBV20-1
TGCAGTGCTAGAGATGAGAGCGGGAGGACCTACGAGCAGCACTTC
CSARDESGRTYEQHF
>many|TRBJ2-7|.|TRBV7-2
TGTGCCAGCAGCTTAGGGATCGGGCACGAGCAGTACTTC
CASSLGIGHEQYF
>many|TRBJ1-2|.|TRBV28
TGTGCCAGCAGTTTCGTGGAGAACTATGGCTACACCTTC
CASSFVENYGYTF
>.|TRBJ2-5|.|TRBV27
TGTGCCAGCAGTTTAAACGACGGGAGAGAGACCCTGTACTTC
CASSLNDGRETLYF
>few|TRBJ2-3|TRBD1|TRBV4-3
TGCGCCAGCAGCCCCGGAGAGGGGGCTTATACGCAGTATTTT
CASSPGEGAYTQYF
>many|TRBJ2-7|TRBD2|TRBV7-9
TGTGCCAGCAGCTTAGGACGTGCGGGAGGGAGAACCTACGAGCAGTACTTC
CASSLGRAGGRTYEQYF
>many|TRBJ1-1|.|TRBV4-2
TGTGCCAGCAGTCAGACTAGGACAGTGTGGACTGAAGCTTTCTTT
CASSQTRTVWTEAFF
>.|TRBJ1-3|.|TRBV6-5
TGTGCCAGCGGTTACTCCAATCCGGGGATCTCTGGAAACGCCATATATTTT
CASGYSNPGISGNAIYF
>.|TRBJ2-7|TRBD1|TRBV5-6
TGTGCCAGCAGCTCCGCCCCGGGACAGGGGGCCTACGAGCAGTACTTC
CASSSAPGQGAYEQYF
>many|TRBJ1-4|.|TRBV12-3/TRBV12-4
TGTGCCAGCAGTTCGGGAGTTGGTTATGAAAAACTGTTTTTT
CASSSGVGYEKLFF
>.|TRBJ2-7|.|TRBV3-1
TGTGCCAGCGCAAATTTTGGGTTCTACGAGCAGTACTTC
CASANFGFYEQYF
>few|TRBJ2-7|.|TRBV6-2/TRBV6-3
TGTGCCAGCAGCACGCACACCGGGACGCTCGGCGAGCAGTACTTC
CASSTHTGTLGEQYF